One T cell receptor (beta chain) is described in this entry. With 1 base clipped from V and 7 bases from J, the junction kept 3 bases outside the gene matches. Germline CDR1 LGHNA, CDR2 YNFKEQ. CDR3 length: 15 residues. Random hexamers were used to reverse transcribe the RNA input (0.5 to 1 ug). It was immunoSEQ multiplex PCR that amplified TCR beta CDR3 across 54 Vbeta and 13 Jbeta. MiXCR, run by TCRdb on the immunoSEQ multiplex PCR reads, gives a single entry per CDR3 protein. The table lists a few hundred thousand distinct CDR3 sequences, approximately 89% of them singletons. This entry is derived from a study of CD8 T cells in Susac syndrome. The authors sequenced TCR beta from blood CD8+ and CD4+ T cells. TEMRA cells were FACS-enriched, while CD8+ and CD4+ T cells were negatively isolated.

The V call is TRBV4-2, the J call TRBJ2-1; TRBD2 matches at 11 bases. This sequence originates from a human donor with multiple sclerosis. Sequenced: CD8+ T cells from PBMCs. CDR3 amino acids: CASSQASGGNNEQFF. The CDR3 region has the DNA TGTGCCAGCAGCCAAGCTAGCGGGGGGAATAATGAGCAGTTCTTC.